The clone carrying this TCR beta chain was recorded once. This specimen belongs to a study of control samples from healthy donors and cancer patients. Sequenced by immunoSEQ multiplex PCR; TCRdb stores in-frame clones only, minus some. The sample yields roughly 120,000 clones, approximately 87% seen once. Trimming took 4 bases from V and 2 from J, leaving 15 bases between them. The germline V gene encodes CDR1 LNHDA and CDR2 SQIVND (reference sequence). The CDR3 totals 16 residues. The clonotype originates from a man aged 25-40 years in good health. This sequence joins TRBV19 and TRBJ1-3; D not certain. Sequenced material: blood. The DNA for the CDR3 is TGTGCCAGTAGTAGCCCCGTCGGGCTGGCTGGAAACACCATATATTTT. Translating gives CASSSPVGLAGNTIYF.